This TCR beta chain was retrieved from a study of T cell responses to AZD1222 COVID-19 vaccine. About the research overall: Pooled together were second doses at about 4 or about 12 weeks.

This CDR3 has 15 residues. V lost 3 bases and J lost 7; bases outside the gene matches: 11. Germline CDR1 reads LNHNV; CDR2 reads YYDKDF (reference sequence). Points from the study as a whole: Vaccination with two AZD1222 doses was followed by a rise in Spike-specific TCR breadth and depth.

A word on this clone: Its specificity is not known.

Data came from immunoSEQ multiplex PCR; TCRdb stores just in-frame clones and leaves some out. The sample includes about 70,000 clones, about 83% of them seen just once. The sequence came from an adult in good health. V usage is TRBV15 and J usage is TRBJ1-2; 7 bases match TRBD1. Sequenced material: peripheral blood, taken on day 0 of AZD1222 vaccination. This CDR3 is CATSRGQRMAGGYTF. CDR3 coding DNA: TGTGCCACCAGCAGGGGACAGAGGATGGCTGGTGGCTACACCTTC. Supplemented by reference TRBV15 and TRBJ1-2, the full variable domain reads DAMVIQNPRYQVTQFGKPVTLSCSQTLNHNVMYWYQQKSSQAPKLLFHYYDKDFNNEADTPDNFQSRRPNTSFCFLDIRSPGLGDTAMYLCATSRGQRMAGGYTFGSGTRLTVV.